This T cell receptor (beta chain) was profiled in a study of radiation and T cells in renal cell carcinoma. Concerning this clone: Its matching antigen is unknown.

Noted time point: blood 2 weeks post-SBRT. Treatment reported: 15 Gy SBRT to primary tumor, nephrectomy 4 weeks later. Blood was sampled at baseline, 2 weeks and 4 weeks after SBRT. This renal cell carcinoma was of the clear cell type. Data came from immunoSEQ multiplex PCR; TCRdb stores just in-frame clones and leaves some out. Found here are about 130,000 clones, around 90% of them singletons; the top ten hold 5.8%. Study-wide points: From baseline, blood top tumor clonotypes peaked at 2 weeks post-radiation. Baseline intratumoral clonotype presence is unknown without pretreatment biopsies.

The CDR3 runs 14 residues. V dropped 6 bases and J dropped 0 bases, with 6 bases sitting between them. Germline V gene data show CDR1 as PRHDT and CDR2 as FYEKMQ (reference sequence). The TCR was taken from a woman aged 65 to 85 with renal cell carcinoma. Sample: blood, taken from a patient whose treatment included radiotherapy and nephrectomy. The chain joins TRBV13 to TRBJ2-6; D is ambiguous. CDR3 in amino acids: CASRTLSGANVLTF. CDR3 sequence (DNA): TGTGCCAGCAGAACGCTCTCTGGGGCCAACGTCCTGACTTTC.